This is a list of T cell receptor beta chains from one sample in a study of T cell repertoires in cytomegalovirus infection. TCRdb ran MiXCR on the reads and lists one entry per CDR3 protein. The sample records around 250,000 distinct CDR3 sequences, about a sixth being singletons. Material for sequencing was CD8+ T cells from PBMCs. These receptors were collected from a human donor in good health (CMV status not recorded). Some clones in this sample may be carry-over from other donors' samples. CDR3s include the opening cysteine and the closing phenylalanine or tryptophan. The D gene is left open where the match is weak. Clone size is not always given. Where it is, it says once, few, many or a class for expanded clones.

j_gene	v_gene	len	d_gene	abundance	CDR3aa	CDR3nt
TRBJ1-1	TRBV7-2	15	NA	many	CASSFSGPSNTEAFF	TGTGCCAGCAGCTTTTCAGGTCCCTCTAACACTGAAGCTTTCTTT
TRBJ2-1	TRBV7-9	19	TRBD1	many	CASSFLSGTGTGSYNEQFF	TGTGCCAGCAGCTTCCTAAGTGGGACAGGGACCGGCTCCTACAATGAGCAGTTCTTC
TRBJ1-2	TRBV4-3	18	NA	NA	CASSQGVPGMALNYGYTF	TGCGCCAGCAGCCAAGGGGTCCCAGGAATGGCCCTCAACTATGGCTACACCTTC
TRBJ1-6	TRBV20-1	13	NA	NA	CSANAVYNSPLHF	TGCAGTGCCAACGCAGTCTATAATTCACCCCTCCACTTT
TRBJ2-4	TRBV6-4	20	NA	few	CASSDSRRGDFPFAKNIQYF	TGTGCCAGCAGTGACTCAAGGAGGGGCGATTTCCCTTTTGCCAAAAACATTCAGTACTTC
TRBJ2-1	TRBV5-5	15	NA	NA	CASSLGGPNYNEQFF	TGTGCCAGCAGCTTGGGGGGTCCCAACTACAATGAGCAGTTCTTC
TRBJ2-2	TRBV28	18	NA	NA	CASSSYRKGEEWTGELFF	TGTGCCAGCAGTTCATACCGCAAGGGGGAGGAATGGACCGGGGAGCTGTTTTTT
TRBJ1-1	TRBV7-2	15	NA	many	CASSLDGGLNTEAFF	TGTGCCAGCAGCTTAGATGGAGGGCTAAACACTGAAGCTTTCTTT
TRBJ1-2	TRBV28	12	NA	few	CASNGGDYGYTF	TGTGCCAGCAATGGGGGCGACTATGGCTACACCTTC
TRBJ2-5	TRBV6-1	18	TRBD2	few	CASTTPPGLAAYQETQYF	TGTGCCAGCACTACACCGCCGGGACTAGCGGCTTACCAAGAGACCCAGTACTTC
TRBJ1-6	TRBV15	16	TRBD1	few	CATSRDRGLANSPLHF	TGTGCCACCAGCAGGGACAGGGGGTTGGCGAATTCACCCCTCCACTTT
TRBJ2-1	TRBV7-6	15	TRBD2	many	CASSQASGGYNEQFF	TGTGCCAGCAGTCAAGCTAGCGGGGGATACAATGAGCAGTTCTTC
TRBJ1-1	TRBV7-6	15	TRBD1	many	CASSWDSDQNTEAFF	TGTGCCAGCAGCTGGGACAGCGACCAGAACACTGAAGCTTTCTTT
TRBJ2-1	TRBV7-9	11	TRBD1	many	CASSYGQGEFF	TGTGCCAGCAGCTACGGACAGGGAGAGTTCTTC
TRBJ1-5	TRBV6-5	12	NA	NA	CASSQPNQPQHF	TGTGCCAGCAGTCAACCTAATCAGCCCCAGCATTTT
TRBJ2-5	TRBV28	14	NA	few	CASSRRAGGETQYF	TGTGCCAGCAGCCGGCGGGCAGGAGGAGAGACCCAGTACTTC
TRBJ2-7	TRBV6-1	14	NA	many	CASNEGGRSYEQYF	TGTGCCAGCAACGAGGGGGGTCGATCCTACGAGCAGTACTTC
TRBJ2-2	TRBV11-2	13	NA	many	CASTSANTGELFF	TGTGCCAGCACCTCAGCGAACACCGGGGAGCTGTTTTTT
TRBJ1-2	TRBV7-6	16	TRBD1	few	CASSLGRGRQDYGYTF	TGTGCCAGCAGCTTAGGTAGGGGGCGACAAGACTATGGCTACACCTTC
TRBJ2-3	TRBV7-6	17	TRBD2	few	CASSLARAGGSTDTQYF	TGTGCCAGCAGCTTAGCGCGCGCGGGGGGGTCCACAGATACGCAGTATTTT
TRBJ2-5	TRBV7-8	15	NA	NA	CASSPRTVLQETQYF	TGTGCCAGCAGCCCACGGACAGTTCTCCAAGAGACCCAGTACTTC
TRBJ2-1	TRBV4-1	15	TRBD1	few	CASSQTQGASYEQFF	TGCGCCAGCAGCCAAACACAGGGGGCAAGCTATGAGCAGTTCTTC
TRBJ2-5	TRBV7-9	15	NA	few	CASSLTRTLVETQYF	TGTGCCAGCAGCTTGACTAGGACGTTAGTGGAGACCCAGTACTTC
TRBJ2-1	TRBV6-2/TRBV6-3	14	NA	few	CASSLDGALGEQFF	TGTGCCAGCAGTCTTGACGGAGCCTTGGGGGAGCAGTTCTTC
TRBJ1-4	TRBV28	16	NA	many	CASSLEPVATNEKLFF	TGTGCCAGCAGTTTAGAGCCAGTTGCAACTAATGAAAAACTGTTTTTT
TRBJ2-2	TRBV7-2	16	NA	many	CASRPDFGANTGELFF	TGTGCCAGCAGGCCTGATTTTGGAGCGAACACCGGGGAGCTGTTTTTT
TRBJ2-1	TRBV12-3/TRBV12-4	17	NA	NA	CASSFIWGGGAGNEQCF	NA
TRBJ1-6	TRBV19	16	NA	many	CASTTSHGYADSPLHF	TGTGCCAGTACCACGTCGCACGGGTATGCTGATTCACCCCTCCACTTT
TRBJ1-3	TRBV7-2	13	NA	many	CASSLVTDSTIYF	TGTGCCAGCAGCTTAGTGACAGACTCCACCATATATTTT
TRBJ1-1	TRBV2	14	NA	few	CASPGGRGNTEAFF	TGTGCCAGCCCCGGGGGGAGGGGGAACACTGAAGCTTTCTTT
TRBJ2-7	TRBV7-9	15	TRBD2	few	CASSPSGGINYEQYF	TGTGCCAGCAGCCCGTCGGGAGGGATTAACTACGAGCAGTACTTC
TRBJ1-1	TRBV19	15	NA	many	CASSMARIGDTEAFF	TGTGCCAGTAGTATGGCGAGGATAGGGGACACTGAAGCTTTCTTT
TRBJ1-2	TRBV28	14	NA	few	CASSLSLEIYGYTF	TGTGCCAGCAGTTTATCTCTAGAGATCTATGGCTACACCTTC
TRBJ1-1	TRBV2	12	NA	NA	CASSETRTEAFF	TGTGCCAGCAGTGAAACTAGGACTGAAGCTTTCTTT
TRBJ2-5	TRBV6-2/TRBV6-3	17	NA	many	CASSYLWDSDKVETQYF	TGTGCCAGCAGTTACCTATGGGACTCCGACAAAGTAGAGACCCAGTACTTC
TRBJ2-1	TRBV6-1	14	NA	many	CASSVGGAVNEQFF	TGTGCCAGCAGCGTAGGGGGGGCCGTCAATGAGCAGTTCTTC
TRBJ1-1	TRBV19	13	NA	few	CAARRALNTEAFF	TGTGCCGCGAGGCGCGCGCTGAACACTGAAGCTTTCTTT